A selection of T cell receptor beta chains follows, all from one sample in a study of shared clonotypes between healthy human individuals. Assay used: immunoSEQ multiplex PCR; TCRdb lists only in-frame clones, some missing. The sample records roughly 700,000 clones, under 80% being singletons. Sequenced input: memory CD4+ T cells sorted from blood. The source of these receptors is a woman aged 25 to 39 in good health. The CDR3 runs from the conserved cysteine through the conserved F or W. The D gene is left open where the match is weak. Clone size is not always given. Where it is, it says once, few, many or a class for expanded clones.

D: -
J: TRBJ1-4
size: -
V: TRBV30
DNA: TGTGCCTGGAGTCAAGGCACGGCTAATGAAAAACTGTTTTTT
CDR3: CAWSQGTANEKLFF

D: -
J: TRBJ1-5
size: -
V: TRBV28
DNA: TGTGCCAGCAGTCAAATTTTCCCGAGACCGCCGAATCGTGGGCCCCAGCATTTT
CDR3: CASSQIFPRPPNRGPQHF

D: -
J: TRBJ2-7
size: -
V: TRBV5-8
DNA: TGTGCCAGCAGCGCGGACAGAGGATACGAGCAGTACTTC
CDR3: CASSADRGYEQYF

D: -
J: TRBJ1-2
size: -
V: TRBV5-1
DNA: TGCGCCAGCAGCTTACCAGGGAACTATGGCTACACCTTC
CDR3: CASSLPGNYGYTF

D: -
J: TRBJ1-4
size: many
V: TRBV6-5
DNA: TGTGCCAGCAGTTACTCGTGGGGGCGGTTGGATGAAAAACTGTTTTTT
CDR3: CASSYSWGRLDEKLFF

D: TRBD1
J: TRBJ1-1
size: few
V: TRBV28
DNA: TGTGCCAGCAGTCTCCCACCGGGACAGGGGGCCGTTGAAGCTTTCTTT
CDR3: CASSLPPGQGAVEAFF

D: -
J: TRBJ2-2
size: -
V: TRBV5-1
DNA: TGCGCCAGCAGCTTGACGGGGTCCGGGAGCGAGAACACCGGGGAGCTGTTTTTT
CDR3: CASSLTGSGSENTGELFF

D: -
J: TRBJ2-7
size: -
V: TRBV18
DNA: TGTGCCAGCTCACAGGGGAGCTCCTACGAGCAGTACTTC
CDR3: CASSQGSSYEQYF

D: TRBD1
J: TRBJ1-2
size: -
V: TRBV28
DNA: TGTGCCAGCAGTCCCACAGGGGGCTACGATGGCTACACCTTC
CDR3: CASSPTGGYDGYTF

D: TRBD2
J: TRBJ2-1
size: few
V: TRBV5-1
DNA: TGCGCCAGCAGCTGGGACTACCCTTCCTACAATGAGCAGTTCTTC
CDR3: CASSWDYPSYNEQFF

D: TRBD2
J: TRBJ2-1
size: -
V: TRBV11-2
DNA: TGTGCCAGCAGCCCACAACTAGCGGGAGCCACCTACAATGAGCAGTTCTTC
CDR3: CASSPQLAGATYNEQFF

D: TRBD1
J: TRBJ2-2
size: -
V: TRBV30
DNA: TGTGCCTGGAGTGGGGGACAGGGGGCCGGGGAGCTGTTTTTT
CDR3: CAWSGGQGAGELFF

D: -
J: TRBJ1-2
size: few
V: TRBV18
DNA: TGTGCCAGCTCACCGGGACTTACTTTGGACGGCTACACCTTC
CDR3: CASSPGLTLDGYTF

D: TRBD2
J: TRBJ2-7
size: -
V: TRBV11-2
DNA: TGTGCCAGCAGCCCAGGACTAGTTTTCTACGAGCAGTACTTC
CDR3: CASSPGLVFYEQYF

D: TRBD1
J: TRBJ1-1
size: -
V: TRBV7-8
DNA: TGTGCCAGCAGCCCAGGGACAGGGGCTGAAGCTTTCTTT
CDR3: CASSPGTGAEAFF

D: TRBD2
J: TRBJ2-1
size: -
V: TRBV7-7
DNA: TGTGCCAGCAGTTTTGGACTAGCGGGAGTTGAGGAGCAGTTCTTC
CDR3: CASSFGLAGVEEQFF

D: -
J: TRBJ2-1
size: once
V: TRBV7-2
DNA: TGTGCCAGCTCCAAACTTGCGCTAGTCCCCAATGACAATGAGCAGTTCTTC
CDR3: CASSKLALVPNDNEQFF

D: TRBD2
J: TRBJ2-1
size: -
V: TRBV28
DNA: TGTGCCAGCAGAAAAATAGCGGGTTGGGGCGATGAGCAGTTCTTC
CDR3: CASRKIAGWGDEQFF

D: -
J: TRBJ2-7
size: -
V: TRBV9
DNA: TGTGCCAGCAGCGGAGGGGTACAGGTCTCCGAGCAGTACTTC
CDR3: CASSGGVQVSEQYF

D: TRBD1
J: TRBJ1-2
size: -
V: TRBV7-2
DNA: TGTGCCAGCAGCTCCGACAGGGGATCTGGCTACACCTTC
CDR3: CASSSDRGSGYTF

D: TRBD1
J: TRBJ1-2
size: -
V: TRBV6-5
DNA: TGTGCCAGCAGTTGGGACCGGGACAGCTATGGCTACACCTTC
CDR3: CASSWDRDSYGYTF

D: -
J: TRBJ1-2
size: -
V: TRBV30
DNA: TGTGCCTGGACTGGTTGGAGGGGGGAGATAGCTAACTATGGCTACACCTTC
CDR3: CAWTGWRGEIANYGYTF

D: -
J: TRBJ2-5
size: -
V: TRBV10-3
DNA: TGTGCCATCAGTGCCGACAGGCAAGAGACCCAGTACTTC
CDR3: CAISADRQETQYF

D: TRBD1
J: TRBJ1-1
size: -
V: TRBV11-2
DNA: TGTGCCAGCAGCTCTTCGGACAGGGTCACTGAAGCTTTCTTT
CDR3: CASSSSDRVTEAFF